This T cell receptor beta chain was captured in a study of tumor and adjacent non-tumor tissue in lung cancer. Notes on the study in general: TCR diversity was significantly greater in tumor than normal lung tissue.

No cell sorting was done before RNA was extracted from the tissue. A modified ARM-PCR protocol with three rounds of nested PCR amplified TCRbeta. TCRdb re-called the multiplex PCR reads with MiXCR, one entry per CDR3 protein. In the table there are roughly 120,000 distinct CDR3 sequences, roughly 75% of which are singletons. Germline V gene sequence: CDR1 LGHNA, CDR2 YNFKEQ. V shed 7 bases, J shed 14 bases, and the junction held 18 bases outside the gene matches. CDR3 length: 14 residues. Only a few counts were recorded for this clonotype. The antigen is unknown. This may come from a read error, since a much larger clone is one base off.

This TCR came from a woman aged 55-69 years with non-small cell lung cancer. The chain uses TRBV4-2 and TRBJ1-2; 8 nucleotides match TRBD1. Sequencing was carried out using lung tumor tissue. The CDR3 DNA is TGTGCCAGCAACCCGACAGGACAGGGTGCGATGGGGACCTTC. Amino acids: CASNPTGQGAMGTF.